This TCR beta chain was identified in a study of T cells after posttransplantation cyclophosphamide. Findings and limits, study-wide: Recipient CMV seropositivity and CMV reactivation strongly tracked TRB clonality. Donor-recipient repertoire similarity was low at 1-2 months, rising over year one. Skin or GI-infiltrating T cells shared few TRB sequences with blood.

Cyclophosphamide on days +3 and +4 followed busulfan-fludarabine conditioning and a marrow graft. In regard to this clone: Its antigen is undetermined.

Trimming removed 3 bases from V and 5 bases from J, with 17 bases in between. The CDR3 is made up of 16 amino acids. Germline V gene data show CDR1 as SGHVS and CDR2 as FNYEAQ. Sequencing used immunoSEQ multiplex PCR; TCRdb keeps in-frame clones, though not all of them. The sample yields 4,600 or so clones, roughly 82% seen once. The source of this sequence is a male patient between 45 and 59 years old who received an allogeneic stem cell transplant from an unrelated donor, was CMV-positive, and had acute GVHD only. A share of the T cells may be of graft donor origin. Sequences were derived from PBMCs, sampled 86 days after allogeneic stem cell transplant with posttransplant cyclophosphamide. The V gene is TRBV7-6, the J gene TRBJ2-1, with D unclear. CDR3 DNA: TGTGCCAGCAGCTTGAACGTTGGCAGAAGCGACAATGAGCAGTTCTTC. Protein sequence: CASSLNVGRSDNEQFF.